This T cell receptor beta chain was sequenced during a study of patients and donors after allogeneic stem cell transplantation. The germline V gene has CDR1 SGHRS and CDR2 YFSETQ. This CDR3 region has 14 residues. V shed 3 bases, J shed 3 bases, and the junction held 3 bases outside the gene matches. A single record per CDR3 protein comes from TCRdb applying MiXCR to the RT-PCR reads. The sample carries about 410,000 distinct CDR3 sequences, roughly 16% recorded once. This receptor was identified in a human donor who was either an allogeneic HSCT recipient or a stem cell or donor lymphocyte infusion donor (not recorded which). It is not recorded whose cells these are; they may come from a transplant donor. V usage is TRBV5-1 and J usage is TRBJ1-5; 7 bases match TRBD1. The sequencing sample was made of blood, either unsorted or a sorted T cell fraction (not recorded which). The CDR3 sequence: CASSSGTVNQPQHF. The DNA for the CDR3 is TGCGCCAGCAGCTCGGGGACAGTCAATCAGCCCCAGCATTTT.